The sequence of this TCR beta chain was determined in a study of T-cell reconstitution after alpha-beta-depleted transplantation in children. For TCRbeta, the library was prepared with unique molecular identifiers. TCRdb used MiXCR to reprocess the PCR reads, holding one entry per CDR3 protein. In the table there are approximately 390,000 distinct CDR3 sequences, around 9.9% of which are singletons. This receptor was taken from a human donor who donated a stem cell graft to a child with acute myeloid leukemia. This specimen was PBMCs from the stem cell graft donor, taken from the stem cell graft.

CDR3 sequence (DNA): TGCAGCGTGCACCCGGGACTAGAGTACAATGAGCAGTTCTTC. Translating gives CSVHPGLEYNEQFF. The chain uses TRBV29-1 and TRBJ2-1, with 8 bases matching TRBD2. Germline CDR1 is SQVTM and CDR2 is ANQGSEA. The CDR3 loop spans 14 amino acids. Losses at the gene ends were 6 bases for V and 4 bases for J; bases not matched to a gene: 8.